This record covers a single T cell receptor beta chain. Germline assignment: CDR1 WNHNN and CDR2 SYGVQD (reference sequence). This CDR3 spans 14 amino acids. V gave up 3 bases and J gave up 10 bases; unmatched junction bases: 7. Time point here: peripheral blood 6 weeks after treatment start. Here immunoSEQ multiplex PCR was the method, and the copy in TCRdb shows in-frame clones only, minus some. The sample yields over 100,000 clones, roughly 90% seen once. This entry comes from a study of PD-L1 blockade in urothelial cancer. Study information: Atezolizumab, begun by patients in the mid-2010s, was given at 1,200 mg intravenously every 3 weeks. Blood underwent analysis 3 weeks (second dose) and 6 weeks after treatment began. There were a median of about 140,000 T cells in blood samples.

This chain uses TRBV10-1 with TRBJ1-5, with TRBD1 identical over 9 bases. The sequenced sample was PBMCs, obtained around atezolizumab (anti-PD-L1) treatment. The TCR sequence derives from a man between 60 and 75 years old with urothelial cancer. The CDR3 DNA reads TGCGCCAGCAGTGAAGGGGGACAGGGTCGACCCCAGCATTTT. Translated, it gives CASSEGGQGRPQHF.